Listed here are 30 T cell receptor beta chains from one sample, sequenced in a study of identical twins. TCRdb independently ran MiXCR on the 5' RACE reads; one entry per CDR3 protein. The table shows about 530,000 distinct CDR3 sequences, with 20% to 25% occurring only once. These data also featured in a second study, about yellow fever vaccine responses in identical twins.

The sample consisted of CD4+ T cells sorted from blood. These receptors were obtained from a woman between 18 and 29 years old in good health.

This chain's CDR3 is CASSPKLAGIDNEQFF. The CDR3, as DNA: TGTGCCAGCAGCCCAAAACTAGCGGGTATCGACAATGAGCAGTTCTTC. V is TRBV7-6 and J is TRBJ2-1; 9 bases match TRBD2. The CDR3 extends over 16 amino acids. Germline CDR1 reads SGHVS; CDR2 reads FNYEAQ. V dropped 5 bases and J dropped 5; count of bases not matched to a gene: 10.

V gene TRBV29-1 combines with J gene TRBJ1-1; 7 bases fit TRBD1. The CDR3 length is 12 residues. V lost 7 bases to trimming and J lost 4 bases; unmatched junction nucleotides: 6. The germline V gene encodes CDR1 SQVTM and CDR2 ANQGSEA. The CDR3 DNA is TGCAGCGCTACACAGGGGAGCACTGAAGCTTTCTTT. Its translation: CSATQGSTEAFF.

The table lists this clonotype with a few counts. The genes are TRBV10-3 and TRBJ2-1; no firm D call. The CDR3 extends over 10 amino acids. V was cut by 2 bases and J by 10 bases, with 3 bases left in between. The germline V gene encodes CDR1 ENHRY and CDR2 SYGVKD. The CDR3 DNA is TGTGCCATCAGTGAGCGGGAGCAGTTCTTC. This translates into CAISEREQFF.

This clonotype was observed a few times. The J gene is TRBJ1-6, the V gene TRBV27; 8 bases agree with TRBD1. With 4 bases clipped from V and 13 bases from J, the junction kept 3 bases outside the gene matches. Germline CDR1 and CDR2: MNHEY and SMNVEV (reference sequence). This CDR3 is 12 amino acids long. CDR3 in amino acids: CASSSTGAPLHF. The CDR3 DNA is TGTGCCAGCAGTTCGACAGGGGCCCCCCTCCACTTT.

This clonotype was found a few times. V is TRBV24-1 and J is TRBJ2-1; D is unclear. Germline CDR1 KGHDR, CDR2 SFDVKD. CDR3 size: 14 residues. V was shortened by 4 bases and J by 8 bases, with 14 bases between the two germline ends. This CDR3 reads CATSDPGKTYEQFF. DNA for the CDR3: TGTGCCACCAGTGACCCCGGAAAGACCTATGAGCAGTTCTTC.

This sequence joins TRBV20-1 and TRBJ2-4; D may be TRBD1 (6 bases). This CDR3 comprises 15 residues. Trimming stripped 6 bases from V and 7 bases from J, with 22 bases between. CDR1 is DFQATT and CDR2 is SNEGSKA in the germline V gene (reference sequence). The CDR3 loop reads CSAPLRRVTGNIQYF. The CDR3 bases are TGCAGTGCACCGCTCAGAAGGGTCACAGGGAACATTCAGTACTTC.

This clonotype was seen only a few times. The chain is built from TRBV5-1 and TRBJ2-2; 7 nucleotides agree with TRBD1. The germline gives CDR1 SGHRS, CDR2 YFSETQ. Trimming removed 3 bases from V and 4 bases from J; junction bases left unmatched: 9. This CDR3 is 16 amino acids long. CDR3 protein: CASSSHRTGRTGELFF. The DNA for the CDR3 is TGCGCCAGCAGCTCTCATCGGACAGGACGCACCGGGGAGCTGTTTTTT.

The rearrangement joins TRBV18 to TRBJ2-4; D is undetermined. This CDR3 spans 13 amino acids. Germline V gives CDR1 KGHSH, CDR2 LQKENI. V was shortened by 3 bases and J by 6 bases, with 9 bases between the two germline ends. Here the CDR3 reads CASSPWAVNIQYF. The CDR3 region has the DNA TGTGCCAGCTCACCTTGGGCAGTAAACATTCAGTACTTC.

The rearrangement uses TRBV28 and TRBJ1-2; tentatively, D is TRBD1 (5 bases). Trimming removed 3 bases from V and 7 bases from J, with 18 bases in between. Per germline, CDR1 MDHEN and CDR2 SYDVKM. The CDR3 loop spans 15 amino acids. The CDR3 DNA sequence: TGTGCCAGCAGTTTCCCCAATGCGGGGGTCCGTGGCTACACCTTC. This encodes CASSFPNAGVRGYTF.

The rearrangement uses TRBV27 and TRBJ2-6; D is ambiguous. This CDR3 contains 16 residues. Per the germline V gene, CDR1 is MNHEY and CDR2 is SMNVEV (reference sequence). The germline V and J ends were trimmed by 3 bases and 2 bases, with 11 bases remaining between them. CDR3 DNA: TGTGCCAGCAGTTTCACCCTTGGCGCTGGGGCCAACGTCCTGACTTTC. This codes for CASSFTLGAGANVLTF.

This clonotype occurred a few times. The chain is built from TRBV20-1 and TRBJ2-7; 8 nucleotides agree with TRBD1. The germline V gene encodes CDR1 DFQATT and CDR2 SNEGSKA (reference sequence). The CDR3 extends over 14 amino acids. With V trimmed by 5 bases and J by 5 bases, 11 bases remained unmatched. The CDR3 bases are TGCAGTGCTTCTTCGACAGGGGTGGTCAACGAGCAGTACTTC. This gives the protein CSASSTGVVNEQYF.

The J gene is TRBJ2-7, the V gene TRBV5-1; 10 bases are shared with TRBD2. Germline CDR1 SGHRS, CDR2 YFSETQ. Trimming removed 1 base from V and 4 bases from J; junction bases left unmatched: 11. The CDR3 loop spans 17 amino acids. The CDR3 bases are TGCGCCAGCAGCTTGCTAGCGGGAGAGGTAAAGTCGTACGAGCAGTACTTC. Translated: CASSLLAGEVKSYEQYF.

CDR3 DNA: TGCAGCGTTGACGGACAGGGGGCGGGTGAAAAACTGTTTTTT. As protein: CSVDGQGAGEKLFF. The chain recombines TRBV29-1 with TRBJ1-4, with 11 nucleotides matching TRBD1. The CDR3 runs 14 residues. The germline gives CDR1 SQVTM, CDR2 ANQGSEA. V dropped 3 bases and J dropped 7; count of bases not matched to a gene: 4.

V usage is TRBV12-3 or TRBV12-4 and J usage is TRBJ1-6, with D unresolved. Trimming removed 7 bases from V and 10 bases from J, with 20 bases in between. This CDR3 comprises 15 residues. CDR3 nucleotides: TGTGCCAGCATGGGTAGCGCAGGCCGAAGCTCACCCCTCCACTTT. This sequence encodes CASMGSAGRSSPLHF.

This clonotype was counted only a few times. This rearrangement joins TRBV5-1 to TRBJ2-1, with D possibly being TRBD2 (5 bases). Germline V gives CDR1 SGHRS, CDR2 YFSETQ. This CDR3 comprises 15 residues. Trimming removed 2 bases from V and 4 bases from J, with 13 bases in between. The CDR3 coding sequence is TGCGCCAGCAGCTTCATCCAGCGGAGTTACAATGAGCAGTTCTTC. Its translation: CASSFIQRSYNEQFF.

V is TRBV9 and J is TRBJ1-5; perhaps TRBD1 as D (6 bases). The V gene's germline CDR1 is SGDLS and CDR2 YYNGEE. Trimming left V 7 bases short and J 0 bases short, with 11 bases between. The CDR3 has 14 amino acids. CDR3 DNA sequence: TGTGCCAGCGGGCGGACAGATAGCAATCAGCCCCAGCATTTT. Translated: CASGRTDSNQPQHF.

V and J are TRBV7-9 and TRBJ2-7; D is unclear. Trimming pared 8 bases from V and 4 bases from J, leaving 6 bases between. This CDR3 contains 10 residues. Germline V lookup: CDR1 SEHNR, CDR2 FQNEAQ (reference sequence). Here the CDR3 reads CASEEYEQYV. The DNA of the CDR3 is TGTGCCAGCGAAGAGTACGAGCAGTACGTC.

This clonotype came up a few times. The chain couples TRBV12-3 or TRBV12-4 to TRBJ2-7; 12 bases are a match to TRBD2. This CDR3 region has 17 residues. V lost 6 bases, J lost 4 bases, and 13 bases stayed unmatched. The CDR3 loop is CASSLSSSGRAYYEQYF. The DNA for the CDR3 is TGTGCCAGCAGCCTTAGTTCTAGCGGGAGGGCCTATTACGAGCAGTACTTC.

This clonotype appeared a few times. The chain uses TRBV4-1 and TRBJ2-7; perhaps TRBD1 as D (6 bases). This CDR3 contains 14 residues. CDR1 is MGHRA, CDR2 YSYEKL, per germline. V was shortened by 4 bases and J by 3 bases, with 13 bases between the two germline ends. The chain's CDR3 is CASSLRTDFYEQYF. Written as DNA, the CDR3 is TGCGCCAGCAGCCTCCGGACAGACTTCTACGAGCAGTACTTC.

The genes are TRBV10-3 and TRBJ2-7; a weak D match, TRBD2 (5 bases). V was cut by 3 bases and J by 0 bases, with 9 bases left in between. Germline V gene sequence: CDR1 ENHRY, CDR2 SYGVKD. CDR3 size: 14 residues. This CDR3 reads CAISELEDSYEQYF. The CDR3 nucleotides read TGTGCCATCAGTGAATTGGAGGACTCCTACGAGCAGTACTTC.

The V and J genes are TRBV2 and TRBJ2-1; D not certain. V lost 7 bases and J lost 6, with 16 bases in between. Germline loops: CDR1 SNHLY, CDR2 FYNNEI. This CDR3 has 14 amino acids. DNA for the CDR3: TGTGCCAGCAAGGCGGTTCCTCCTCGCAATGAGCAGTTCTTC. Translation gives CASKAVPPRNEQFF.

This clonotype appeared a few times. This chain connects TRBV20-1 to TRBJ1-2, with 9 bases that match TRBD1. Looked up from germline, CDR1 is DFQATT and CDR2 is SNEGSKA (reference sequence). With 6 bases clipped from V and 4 bases from J, the junction kept 6 bases outside the gene matches. CDR3 length equals 13 residues. The CDR3 reads CSASTGGGYGYTF. The CDR3 DNA reads as TGCAGTGCCTCGACAGGGGGTGGCTATGGCTACACCTTC.

The chain is built from TRBV7-6 and TRBJ2-1; tentative D call: TRBD2 (5 bases). This CDR3 is 15 amino acids long. The germline gives CDR1 SGHVS, CDR2 FNYEAQ. The germline V and J ends were trimmed by 5 bases and 6 bases, with 17 bases remaining between them. CDR3 amino acids: CASSNYTRVFNEQFF. CDR3 DNA: TGTGCCAGCAGCAATTACACTAGGGTTTTCAATGAGCAGTTCTTC.

V and J are TRBV7-2 and TRBJ1-1, with TRBD1 matching over 8 bases. With 4 bases clipped from V and 4 bases from J, the junction kept 8 bases outside the gene matches. The germline CDR1 and CDR2 sequences are SGHTA and FQGNSA. This CDR3 contains 15 residues. CDR3 DNA: TGTGCCAGCAGCTACTACAGGGGGGAGGTCACTGAAGCTTTCTTT. It specifies CASSYYRGEVTEAFF. Together with reference TRBV7-2 and TRBJ1-1, the CDR3 gives the full variable domain: GAGVSQSPSNKVTEKGKDVELRCDPISGHTALYWYRQSLGQGLEFLIYFQGNSAPDKSGLPSDRFSAERTGGSVSTLTIQRTQQEDSAVYLCASSYYRGEVTEAFFGQGTRLTVV.

This clonotype turned up a few times. The rearrangement links TRBV2 to TRBJ2-2, with 12 nucleotides matching TRBD1. Germline CDR1 reads SNHLY; CDR2 reads FYNNEI. J gave up 6 bases and V 10 bases, and 6 bases lay outside the gene matches. This CDR3 is 14 amino acids long. The CDR3 nucleotides read TGTGCCACTAAAAGGGACAGGGGGCCCGGGGAGCTGTTTTTT. It is translated as CATKRDRGPGELFF.

This clonotype has just a few counts. V is TRBV20-1 and J is TRBJ2-1; 8 bases agree with TRBD2. V lost 1 base to trimming and J lost 5 bases; unmatched junction nucleotides: 4. From germline, CDR1 is DFQATT and CDR2 SNEGSKA (reference sequence). The CDR3 is 14 residues long. DNA for the CDR3: TGCAGTGCTAGAGGGGTTAGCGGGGACAATGAGCAGTTCTTC. As protein: CSARGVSGDNEQFF.

This clonotype was seen more than once but under ten times. The CDR3 protein is CASSSHATGAVEAFF. In nucleotides, the CDR3 is TGTGCCAGCAGTTCCCACGCGACAGGGGCGGTTGAAGCTTTCTTT. This chain joins TRBV12-3 or TRBV12-4 and TRBJ1-1; 8 bases line up with TRBD1. The CDR3 runs 15 residues. J gave up 7 bases and V 4 bases, and 11 bases lay outside the gene matches.

The V call is TRBV6-1, the J call TRBJ2-6; tentatively, D is TRBD1 (5 bases). The germline V and J ends were trimmed by 5 bases and 7 bases, with 9 bases remaining between them. Germline values: CDR1 MNHNS, CDR2 SASEGT. This CDR3 spans 13 amino acids. The CDR3 spells CASSTWTANVLTF. Here the CDR3 DNA reads TGTGCCAGCAGTACATGGACAGCCAACGTCCTGACTTTC.

This clonotype is a singleton in its sample. The genes are TRBV29-1 and TRBJ1-1; unclear D gene. The CDR3 is 12 amino acids. Germline CDR1 and CDR2: SQVTM and ANQGSEA. Trimming shortened V by 3 bases and J by 9 bases, and 14 bases separated the two germline ends. The CDR3 DNA is TGCAGCGTTGAGGGCGGGATTGGGAAAGCTTTCTTT. Translation gives CSVEGGIGKAFF. The full variable domain, its missing parts supplied by reference TRBV29-1 and TRBJ1-1, is SAVISQKPSRDICQRGTSLTIQCQVDSQVTMMFWYRQQPGQSLTLIATANQGSEATYESGFVIDKFPISRPNLTFSTLTVSNMSPEDSSIYLCSVEGGIGKAFFGQGTRLTVV.

V gene TRBV5-1 combines with J gene TRBJ2-3; 10 nucleotides align to TRBD2. Losses at the gene ends were 4 bases for V and 4 bases for J; bases not matched to a gene: 9. Germline V lookup: CDR1 SGHRS, CDR2 YFSETQ. The CDR3 is made up of 16 amino acids. The CDR3 DNA sequence: TGCGCCAGCAGCCTCCTCATAGCGGGGGGTCCAGATACGCAGTATTTT. Residues: CASSLLIAGGPDTQYF.